This passage covers 4 T cell receptor beta chains from one sample sequenced in a study of blood T cell repertoires in COVID-19. Some clones are missing from TCRdb's copy, which holds only in-frame ones; the method was immunoSEQ multiplex PCR. The data contain 90,000 to 100,000 clones, approximately 82% of them singletons. Sequencing was done on a sample of peripheral blood. The receptors were sampled from a man aged 55-75 years with acute or convalescent COVID-19.

This chain joins TRBV4-3 and TRBJ2-3; D gene ambiguous. Per the germline V gene, CDR1 is LGHNA and CDR2 is YSLEER. CDR3 length equals 14 residues. Deletions cut 0 bases from V and 0 bases from J, with 4 bases between. Here the CDR3 reads CASSQELSTDTQYF. The CDR3 DNA reads as TGCGCCAGCAGCCAAGAACTGAGCACAGATACGCAGTATTTT.

This clone appeared once. The rearrangement links TRBV5-1 to TRBJ2-7; TRBD1 matches 7 bases. CDR1 is SGHRS and CDR2 is YFSETQ in the germline V gene. The V gene end was trimmed by 2 bases and the J gene end by 5 bases; junction bases not matched to a gene: 1. The length of the CDR3 is 12 residues. The CDR3 loop reads CASSLQGHEQYF. The CDR3 DNA follows: TGCGCCAGCAGCTTACAGGGGCACGAGCAGTACTTC.

V and J are TRBV2 and TRBJ2-1, with TRBD2 matching over 10 bases. This CDR3 contains 15 residues. Germline loops: CDR1 SNHLY, CDR2 FYNNEI. Trimming took 3 bases from V and 10 from J; bases not matched to a gene: 9. CDR3: CASSDRLAGVREQFF. Here the CDR3 DNA reads TGTGCCAGCAGTGACAGGCTAGCGGGAGTTAGGGAGCAGTTCTTC.

The chain is built from TRBV5-4 and TRBJ2-7, with D perhaps matching TRBD2 (6 bases). The CDR3 spans 15 residues. Germline CDR1 is SGHNT and CDR2 is YYREEE (reference sequence). The V end lost 4 bases, the J end lost 4 bases, and 18 bases lay between the germline ends. CDR3 protein: CASSAAGGVGYEQYF. DNA of the CDR3: TGTGCCAGCAGCGCCGCGGGCGGGGTCGGATACGAGCAGTACTTC.